This T cell receptor (beta chain) was documented in a study of human T cells and chemical hapten exposure. Study in general: There were per-sample TCR yield variations, arising mainly from small pooled library volume differences.

Stated time point: pre-sensitization, week 0. Treatment noted: therapeutic diphenylcyclopropenone sensitization with weekly scalp DPC. Unfractionated whole blood was the source of the extracted total RNA. TCRdb reanalysed the RACE reads using MiXCR and keeps one entry per CDR3 protein. The sample records 60,000 or so distinct CDR3 sequences, roughly a tenth being singletons. Looked up from germline, CDR1 is LGHDT and CDR2 is YNNKEL (reference sequence). Unmatched junction bases numbered 14, after V lost 5 bases and J lost 5 bases. This CDR3 is built from 17 residues. The chain is built from TRBV3-1 and TRBJ2-1, with TRBD2 matching 8 bases. The sequence was collected from a man between 40 and 49 years old with alopecia areata. Some clones in this sample may be carry-over from other donors' samples. Sample: whole blood, taken in connection with sensitization to the hapten diphenylcyclopropenone (DPC). CDR3 sequence (DNA): TGTGCCAGCAGCAGGCTTTGGAGCGGGAGTAAGAACAATGAGCAGTTCTTC. This translates into CASSRLWSGSKNNEQFF.